One and the same sample provided the 18 T cell receptor beta chains below, sequenced in a study of blood T cell repertoires in COVID-19. The assay was immunoSEQ multiplex PCR, and TCRdb's table has in-frame clones only and misses some. The sample gives 150,000 to 200,000 clones, 83% of which show up once; under 10% is in the top ten. Input material: peripheral blood. Receptors were obtained from a woman in her 70s with COVID-19, enrolled during active disease.

J is TRBJ2-7 and V is TRBV6-5; D gene ambiguous. The CDR3 is made up of 13 amino acids. Trimming left V 3 bases short and J 2 bases short, with 8 bases between. Germline lookup yields CDR1 MNHEY and CDR2 SVGAGI. The CDR3 bases are TGTGCCAGCAGTTATTCCTCTACCTACGAGCAGTACTTC. Amino acid sequence: CASSYSSTYEQYF.

This clone appeared a few times. V is TRBV28 and J is TRBJ1-2; D is unclear. The CDR3 totals 15 residues. Per germline, CDR1 MDHEN and CDR2 SYDVKM. Deletions cut 6 bases from V and 8 bases from J, with 22 bases between. The CDR3 DNA reads TGTGCCAGCAGGCAGGCCGGGATAGAGACACGGGGCTACACCTTC. Amino acid sequence: CASRQAGIETRGYTF.

The chain has TRBV10-3 and TRBJ2-1, with D perhaps matching TRBD1 (5 bases). Germline V lookup: CDR1 ENHRY, CDR2 SYGVKD. Trimming shortened V by 6 bases and J by 5 bases, and 11 bases separated the two germline ends. The CDR3 loop spans 13 amino acids. The CDR3 region is CAISQMTDNEQFF. The CDR3 bases are TGTGCCATCAGCCAAATGACAGACAATGAGCAGTTCTTC.

The chain couples TRBV5-1 to TRBJ2-2; 8 nucleotides agree with TRBD1. Germline assignment: CDR1 SGHRS and CDR2 YFSETQ. This CDR3 is built from 15 residues. The trim removed 5 bases at V and 1 base at J, leaving 4 bases unmatched. The DNA of the CDR3 is TGCGCCAGCAGGCCCGGGACAGGGAACACCGGGGAGCTGTTTTTT. Translation gives CASRPGTGNTGELFF.

This chain connects TRBV9 to TRBJ2-1; D is possibly TRBD2 (6 bases). Germline CDR1 SGDLS, CDR2 YYNGEE. The CDR3 length is 16 residues. Trimming removed 3 bases at V and 2 bases at J, with 15 bases between. The CDR3 region has the DNA TGTGCCAGCAGCGAGAGGGTGGGCGGGACCTACAATGAGCAGTTCTTC. The encoded protein is CASSERVGGTYNEQFF.

CDR3 nucleotide sequence: TGCGCCAGCAGCCCCGGACAGGACGCGCCCGAGCAGTACTTC. Translated: CASSPGQDAPEQYF. The gene calls are TRBV5-1 and TRBJ2-7; 7 nucleotides agree with TRBD1. There are 14 residues in the CDR3. The V segment lost 4 bases and the J segment 6 bases; nucleotides outside the gene matches: 10. Per germline, CDR1 SGHRS and CDR2 YFSETQ.

The CDR3 DNA follows: TGTGCCAGCAGCCAAGCGGGAGTGCAGTTCTTC. Translation gives CASSQAGVQFF. J is TRBJ2-1 and V is TRBV6-5; 8 positions agree with TRBD2. This CDR3 comprises 11 residues. V shed 6 bases, J shed 12 bases, and the junction held 4 bases outside the gene matches. The V gene's germline CDR1 is MNHEY and CDR2 SVGAGI.

The chain couples TRBV6-2 or TRBV6-3 to TRBJ2-7, with D possibly matching TRBD1 (6 bases). V was cut by 6 bases and J by 7 bases, with 25 bases left in between. In germline, CDR1 is MNHEY, CDR2 SVGEGT. CDR3 length equals 16 residues. CDR3 residues: CASSQRLGGLSREQYF. In nucleotides, the CDR3 is TGTGCCAGCAGCCAGCGCCTAGGGGGATTGTCTCGGGAGCAGTACTTC.

Remarks on this clone: A read error may account for a junction end that differs from germline. The gene calls are TRBV6-5 and TRBJ1-1, with TRBD1 as a possible D gene (6 bases). The CDR3 is made up of 14 amino acids. Looked up from germline, CDR1 is MNHEY and CDR2 is SVGAGI. The CDR3 sequence: CASRPQGLKTEAFF. CDR3 nucleotides: TGTGCCAGCAGACCACAGGGTTTGAAAACTGAAGCTTTCTTT.

The V call is TRBV3-1 (or the pseudogene TRBV3-2), the J call TRBJ1-1, with D unclear. The CDR3 length is 14 residues. Germline assignment: CDR1 LGHDT and CDR2 YNNKEL (reference sequence). The V end was cut by 8 bases, the J end by 6 bases, with 19 bases between. The CDR3 coding sequence is TGTGCCAGCCGGGATTTGGCGGAAGGTTCTGAAGCTTTCTTT. Amino acids: CASRDLAEGSEAFF.

V and J are TRBV27 and TRBJ2-5; TRBD2 might be the D (5 bases). V was shortened by 3 bases and J by 6 bases, with 11 bases between the two germline ends. The CDR3 is made up of 13 amino acids. Looked up from germline, CDR1 is MNHEY and CDR2 is SMNVEV (reference sequence). The CDR3 protein is CASSLPGSKTQYF. The CDR3 coding sequence is TGTGCCAGCAGTTTGCCGGGGTCTAAGACCCAGTACTTC.

The V and J genes are TRBV6-5 and TRBJ2-1, with D tentatively TRBD2 (6 bases). This CDR3 spans 16 amino acids. Deletions cut 0 bases from V and 1 base from J, with 10 bases between. The germline CDR1 and CDR2 sequences are MNHEY and SVGAGI. DNA for the CDR3: TGTGCCAGCAGTTACTCCGCGGGAAGTTCCTACAATGAGCAGTTCTTC. This codes for CASSYSAGSSYNEQFF.

The chain links TRBV21-1 to TRBJ1-5; the D segment call TRBD1 is taken from the table without a DNA check. TRBV21-1 is reported as a pseudogene. The CDR3 has 17 amino acids. CDR3 bases: TGTGCCAGCAGCAATAGGTTTTGGGGGCATAGGGGACAGCCCCAGCATTTT. Its translation: CASSNRFWGHRGQPQHF.

The chain combines TRBV6-5 with TRBJ2-5; D is unclear. Germline V gene data show CDR1 as MNHEY and CDR2 as SVGAGI. Trimming pared 8 bases from V and 7 bases from J, leaving 20 bases between. The CDR3 is made up of 14 amino acids. The CDR3 region has the DNA TGTGCCAGCGAAGCCCCCGTAAGAGATGGGACCCAGTACTTC. Protein sequence: CASEAPVRDGTQYF.

The chain carries TRBV3-1 (or the pseudogene TRBV3-2) and TRBJ1-2, with TRBD1 matching 7 bases. Germline loops: CDR1 LGHDT, CDR2 YNNKEL (reference sequence). Trimming at V came to 2 bases and at J to 4 bases, leaving 22 bases not matched to a gene. The CDR3 is made up of 20 amino acids. Here the CDR3 DNA reads TGTGCCAGCAGCCAAAAGAGAGGCCTTGGACAGGATTGGGAGGTCTATGGCTACACCTTC. Translating it yields CASSQKRGLGQDWEVYGYTF.

The genes are TRBV6-5 and TRBJ1-2; 8 nucleotides align to TRBD1. V shed 2 bases, J shed 8 bases, and the junction held 10 bases outside the gene matches. The CDR3 contains 15 residues. Germline lookup yields CDR1 MNHEY and CDR2 SVGAGI. CDR3 sequence: CASSYQARTGYGYTF. The DNA for the CDR3 is TGTGCCAGCAGTTACCAAGCAAGGACAGGGTACGGCTACACCTTC.

CDR3 in DNA: TGTGCCAGCAGGCAGGTCTCTGGAAACACCATATATTTT. It translates to CASRQVSGNTIYF. The rearrangement links TRBV7-2 to TRBJ1-3; no firm D call. The CDR3 is made up of 13 amino acids. Trimming left V 6 bases short and J 0 bases short, with 6 bases between. CDR1 and CDR2 (germline): SGHTA, FQGNSA.

The V gene is TRBV6-2 or TRBV6-3, the J gene TRBJ2-7, with a tentative D call TRBD1 (6 bases). The germline V gene has CDR1 MNHEY and CDR2 SVGEGT. The CDR3 extends over 14 amino acids. V lost 5 bases and J 5 bases, leaving 16 bases between the germline ends. The CDR3 DNA sequence: TGTGCCAGCAGTAATTCGGCAGGGGAAAACGAGCAGTACTTC. Protein: CASSNSAGENEQYF.